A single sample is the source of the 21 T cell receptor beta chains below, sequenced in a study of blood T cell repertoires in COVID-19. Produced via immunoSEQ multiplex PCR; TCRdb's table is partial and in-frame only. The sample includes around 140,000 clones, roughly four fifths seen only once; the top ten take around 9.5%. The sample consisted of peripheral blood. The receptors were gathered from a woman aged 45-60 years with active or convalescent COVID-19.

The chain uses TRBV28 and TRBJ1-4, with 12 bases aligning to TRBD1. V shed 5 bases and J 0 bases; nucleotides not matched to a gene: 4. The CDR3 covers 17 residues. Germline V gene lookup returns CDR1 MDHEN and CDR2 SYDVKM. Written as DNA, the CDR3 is TGTGCCAGCAGTCCGGGACAGGGGGCACCAACTAATGAAAAACTGTTTTTT. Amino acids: CASSPGQGAPTNEKLFF. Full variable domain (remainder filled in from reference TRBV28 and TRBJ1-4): DVKVTQSSRYLVKRTGEKVFLECVQDMDHENMFWYRQDPGLGLRLIYFSYDVKMKEKGDIPEGYSVSREKKERFSLILESASTNQTSMYLCASSPGQGAPTNEKLFFGSGTQLSVL.

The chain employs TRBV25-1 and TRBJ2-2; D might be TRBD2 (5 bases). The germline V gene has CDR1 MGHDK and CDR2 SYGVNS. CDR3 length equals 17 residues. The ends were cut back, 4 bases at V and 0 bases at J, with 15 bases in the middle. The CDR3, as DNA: TGTGCCAGCAGTGTTGCGGGCAGTCTAGCGAACACCGGGGAGCTGTTTTTT. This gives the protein CASSVAGSLANTGELFF.

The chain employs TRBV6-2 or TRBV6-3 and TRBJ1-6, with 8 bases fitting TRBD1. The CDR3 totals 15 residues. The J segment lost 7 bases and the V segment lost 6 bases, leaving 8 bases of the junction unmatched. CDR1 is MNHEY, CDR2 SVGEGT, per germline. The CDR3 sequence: CASSRPTGANSPLHF. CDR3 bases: TGTGCCAGCAGCCGACCGACAGGGGCCAATTCACCCCTCCACTTT.

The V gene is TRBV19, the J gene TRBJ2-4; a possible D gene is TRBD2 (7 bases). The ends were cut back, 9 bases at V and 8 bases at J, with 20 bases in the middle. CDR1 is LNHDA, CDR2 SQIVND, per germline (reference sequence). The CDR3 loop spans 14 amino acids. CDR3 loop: CASSTGRGGDIQYF. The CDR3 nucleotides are TGTGCCAGCTCGACAGGTAGAGGGGGGGACATTCAGTACTTC. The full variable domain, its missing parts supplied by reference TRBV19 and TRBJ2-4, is DGGITQSPKYLFRKEGQNVTLSCEQNLNHDAMYWYRQDPGQGLRLIYYSQIVNDFQKGDIAEGYSVSREKKESFPLTVTSAQKNPTAFYLCASSTGRGGDIQYFGAGTRLSVL.

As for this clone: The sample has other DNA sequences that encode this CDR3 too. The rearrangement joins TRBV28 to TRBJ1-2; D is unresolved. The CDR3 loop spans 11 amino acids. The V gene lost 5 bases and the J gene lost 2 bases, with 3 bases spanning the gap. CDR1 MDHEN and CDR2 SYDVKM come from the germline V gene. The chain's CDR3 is CASSLNYGYTF. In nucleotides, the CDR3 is TGTGCCAGCAGTCTGAACTATGGCTACACCTTC.

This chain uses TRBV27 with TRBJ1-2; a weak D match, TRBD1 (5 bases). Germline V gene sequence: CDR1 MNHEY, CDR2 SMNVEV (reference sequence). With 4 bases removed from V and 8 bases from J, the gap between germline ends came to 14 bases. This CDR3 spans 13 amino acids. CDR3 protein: CASSYGLRGGYTF. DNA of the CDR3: TGTGCCAGCAGTTATGGACTCCGGGGGGGCTACACCTTC.

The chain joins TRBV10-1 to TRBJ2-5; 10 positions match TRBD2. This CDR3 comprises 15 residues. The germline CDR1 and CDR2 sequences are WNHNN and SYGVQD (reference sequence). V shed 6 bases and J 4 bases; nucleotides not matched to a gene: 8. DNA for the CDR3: TGCGCCAGCAGCCTCACCAGCGGGGGGGGAGAGACCCAGTACTTC. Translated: CASSLTSGGGETQYF.

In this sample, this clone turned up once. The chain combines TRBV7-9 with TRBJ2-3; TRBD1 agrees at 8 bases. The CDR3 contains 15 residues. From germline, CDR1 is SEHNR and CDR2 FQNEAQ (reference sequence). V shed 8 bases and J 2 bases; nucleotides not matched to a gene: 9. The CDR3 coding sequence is TGTGCCAGCTGGCCTCAGGGGGCCCACACAGATACGCAGTATTTT. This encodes CASWPQGAHTDTQYF.

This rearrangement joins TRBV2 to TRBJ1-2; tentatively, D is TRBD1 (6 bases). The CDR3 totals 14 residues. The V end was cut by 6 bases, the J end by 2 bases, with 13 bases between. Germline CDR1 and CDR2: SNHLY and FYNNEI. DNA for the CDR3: TGTGCCAGCAGCAAAACAGACAGGAACTATGGCTACACCTTC. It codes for CASSKTDRNYGYTF.

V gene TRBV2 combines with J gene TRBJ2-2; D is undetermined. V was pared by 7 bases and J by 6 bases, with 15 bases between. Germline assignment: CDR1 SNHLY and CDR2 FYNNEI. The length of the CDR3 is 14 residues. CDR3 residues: CASMRNLGAGELFF. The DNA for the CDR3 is TGTGCCAGCATGAGAAATCTGGGCGCCGGGGAGCTGTTTTTT.

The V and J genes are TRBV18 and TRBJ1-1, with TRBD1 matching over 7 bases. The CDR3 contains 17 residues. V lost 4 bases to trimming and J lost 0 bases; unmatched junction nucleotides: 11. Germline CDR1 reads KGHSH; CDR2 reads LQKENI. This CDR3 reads CASSRPGQDPMNTEAFF. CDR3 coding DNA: TGTGCCAGCTCACGGCCCGGACAGGACCCCATGAACACTGAAGCTTTCTTT.

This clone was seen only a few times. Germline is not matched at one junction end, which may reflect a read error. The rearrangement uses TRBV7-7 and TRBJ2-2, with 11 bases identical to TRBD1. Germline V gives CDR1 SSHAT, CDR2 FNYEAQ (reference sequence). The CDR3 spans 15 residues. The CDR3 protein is CASSYGTGGTGELFF. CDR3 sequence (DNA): TGTGCTAGCAGCTACGGGACAGGGGGAACCGGGGAGCTGTTTTTT.

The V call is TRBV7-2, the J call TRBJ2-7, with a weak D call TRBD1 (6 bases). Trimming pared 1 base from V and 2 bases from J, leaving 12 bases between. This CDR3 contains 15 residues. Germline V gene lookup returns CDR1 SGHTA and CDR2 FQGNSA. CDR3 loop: CASSLGWTATYEQYF. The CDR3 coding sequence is TGTGCCAGCAGCTTAGGCTGGACAGCAACCTACGAGCAGTACTTC.

The CDR3 here is CATSRFQGGEKLFF. CDR3 nucleotides: TGTGCCACCAGCAGGTTTCAGGGAGGGGAAAAACTGTTTTTT. The chain uses TRBV15 and TRBJ1-4, with D tentatively TRBD1 (5 bases). The germline V and J ends were trimmed by 3 bases and 8 bases, with 13 bases remaining between them. CDR1 and CDR2 from the germline V gene are LNHNV and YYDKDF (reference sequence). This CDR3 spans 14 amino acids.

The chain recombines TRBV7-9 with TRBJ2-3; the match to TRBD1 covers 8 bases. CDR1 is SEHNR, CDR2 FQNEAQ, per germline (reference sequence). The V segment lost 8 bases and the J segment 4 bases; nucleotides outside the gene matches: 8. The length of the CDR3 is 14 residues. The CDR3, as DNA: TGTGCCAGCGGAGGACAGGGAACGGCAGATACGCAGTATTTT. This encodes CASGGQGTADTQYF.

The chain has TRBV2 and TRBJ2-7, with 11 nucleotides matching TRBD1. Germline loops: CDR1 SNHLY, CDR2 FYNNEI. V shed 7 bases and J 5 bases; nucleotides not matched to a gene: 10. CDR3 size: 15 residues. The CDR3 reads CASTIRTGGPDEQYF. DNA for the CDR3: TGTGCCAGCACGATTAGGACAGGGGGCCCTGACGAGCAGTACTTC. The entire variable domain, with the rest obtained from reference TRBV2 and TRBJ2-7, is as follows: EPEVTQTPSHQVTQMGQEVILRCVPISNHLYFYWYRQILGQKVEFLVSFYNNEISEKSEIFDDQFSVERPDGSNFTLKIRSTKLEDSAMYFCASTIRTGGPDEQYFGPGTRLTVT.

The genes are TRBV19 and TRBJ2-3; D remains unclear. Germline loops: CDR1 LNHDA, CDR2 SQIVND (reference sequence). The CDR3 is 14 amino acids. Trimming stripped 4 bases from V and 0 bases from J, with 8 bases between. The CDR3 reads CASSRSTSTDTQYF. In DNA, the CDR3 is TGTGCCAGTAGTAGGAGTACTAGCACAGATACGCAGTATTTT.

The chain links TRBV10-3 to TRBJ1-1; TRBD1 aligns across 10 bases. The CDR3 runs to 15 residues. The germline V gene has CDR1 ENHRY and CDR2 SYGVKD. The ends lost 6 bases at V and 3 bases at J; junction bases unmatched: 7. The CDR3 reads CAIRGSGTGDTEAFF. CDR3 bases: TGTGCCATCAGAGGATCGGGGACAGGGGACACTGAAGCTTTCTTT.

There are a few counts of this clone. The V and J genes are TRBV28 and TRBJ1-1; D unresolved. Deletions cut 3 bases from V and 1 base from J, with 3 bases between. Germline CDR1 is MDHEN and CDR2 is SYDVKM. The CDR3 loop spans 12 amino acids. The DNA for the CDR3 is TGTGCCAGCAGTTTTAGGAACACTGAAGCTTTCTTT. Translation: CASSFRNTEAFF.

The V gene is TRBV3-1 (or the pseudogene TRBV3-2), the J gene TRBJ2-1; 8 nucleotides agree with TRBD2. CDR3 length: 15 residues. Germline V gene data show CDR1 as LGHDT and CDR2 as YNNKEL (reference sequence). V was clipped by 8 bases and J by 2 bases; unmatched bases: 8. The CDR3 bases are TGTGCCAGCTCCCAAGGAGCGGGGGCCTACAATGAGCAGTTCTTC. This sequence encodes CASSQGAGAYNEQFF.

The CDR3 loop is CASSPQWESNQPQHF. The CDR3 DNA reads TGCGCCAGCAGCCCACAGTGGGAGAGCAATCAGCCCCAGCATTTT. The chain has TRBV4-1 and TRBJ1-5; the D is unclear. Germline CDR1 is MGHRA and CDR2 is YSYEKL. This CDR3 is built from 15 residues. Trimming shortened V by 4 bases and J by 1 base, and 11 bases separated the two germline ends.